This record looks at one TCR beta chain sequence and its context. Its antigen is still unknown. This sample was taken from a study of EBV T-cell therapy then PD-1 blockade in nasopharyngeal carcinoma. The treatment is: AdE1-LMPpoly-expanded autologous EBV-specific T-cell therapy followed by anti-PD-1 nivolumab. Measured with immunoSEQ multiplex PCR; TCRdb has only the in-frame clones, and not every one. The sample comprises roughly 21,000 clones, 84% of which are singletons, and approximately 30% rests with the top ten. The CDR3 covers 15 residues. Germline assignment: CDR1 MNHEY and CDR2 SMNVEV (reference sequence). J was trimmed by 3 bases and V by 6 bases; bases with no gene match: 5.

This sequence joins TRBV27 and TRBJ1-5, with 10 bases lining up with TRBD1. Material: CD8+ T cells from blood, obtained at roughly day 67 from a patient whose treatment included autologous EBV-specific T cells and nivolumab. This TCR was sampled from a man between 40 and 49 years old with nasopharyngeal carcinoma. The chain's CDR3 is CASRGGQGYNQPQHF. The DNA of the CDR3 is TGTGCCAGCAGGGGGGGACAGGGGTACAATCAGCCCCAGCATTTT.